Reported below is one TCR beta chain. Recruited during active infection, patients (from Seattle) were subsequently followed longitudinally. The V end was cut by 5 bases, the J end by 4 bases, with 9 bases between. This CDR3 contains 13 residues. This sample stems from a study of blood T cell repertoires in COVID-19. About the research overall: COVID-19 samples, acute and convalescent, were from the United States, Italy and Spain. The cDNA or gDNA used as material had been derived from T cells, B-cell-depleted T cells, or PBMCs.

Methods used by the authors: Reference gene primer amplification gave nucleated cell count estimates. Method: immunoSEQ multiplex PCR; TCRdb's copy keeps in-frame clones and lacks some. Clone size and V and J calls were adopted from that table, with D and trimming inferred from the DNA. The repertoire consists of around 300,000 clones, with around 88% occurring once and the leading ten covering 1.5% to 2%. Sequenced sample: peripheral blood. The chain is built from TRBV12-3 or TRBV12-4 and TRBJ1-5; D is unresolved. The TCR comes from a woman aged 25 to 39 with COVID-19, enrolled during active disease. In DNA, the CDR3 is TGTGCCAGCAGTGGCGCCAGGAATCAGCCCCAGCATTTT. Translating it yields CASSGARNQPQHF.